These T cell receptor beta chains were read from a single sample in a study of control samples from healthy donors and cancer patients. The data were produced by immunoSEQ multiplex PCR, yet TCRdb's version contains in-frame clones alone and is incomplete. Of 75,000 to 95,000 clones in the sample, just over 90% were seen once. Sequencing was carried out using blood. All receptors derive from a woman aged 18-29 years in good health. Both conserved end residues are part of each CDR3. A D gene is named only where the DNA matches it firmly. Size values are once, few and many counts, or a class for expanded clones, and some rows have none.

clone_size: -
v_call: TRBV18
j_call: TRBJ1-1
d_call: -
cdr3_aa: CASSPGFAENTEAFF
cdr3_nt: TGTGCCAGCTCGCCAGGATTTGCGGAGAACACTGAAGCTTTCTTT

clone_size: -
v_call: TRBV4-1
j_call: TRBJ2-6
d_call: -
cdr3_aa: CASSLVSGANVLTF
cdr3_nt: TGCGCCAGCAGCCTGGTCTCTGGGGCCAACGTCCTGACTTTC

clone_size: -
v_call: TRBV29-1
j_call: TRBJ2-7
d_call: TRBD1
cdr3_aa: CSVPGQGVSYEQYF
cdr3_nt: TGCAGCGTGCCGGGACAGGGCGTTTCCTACGAGCAGTACTTC

clone_size: -
v_call: TRBV6-5
j_call: TRBJ1-2
d_call: -
cdr3_aa: CASTLGYYGYTF
cdr3_nt: TGTGCCAGCACTCTAGGATACTATGGCTACACCTTC

clone_size: few
v_call: TRBV10-3
j_call: TRBJ2-3
d_call: TRBD2
cdr3_aa: CASGGAAKDTQYF
cdr3_nt: TGTGCCTCCGGGGGGGCCGCAAAAGATACGCAGTATTTT

clone_size: -
v_call: TRBV5-4
j_call: TRBJ1-2
d_call: TRBD1
cdr3_aa: CASSWGQGADYGYTF
cdr3_nt: TGTGCCAGCAGCTGGGGACAGGGGGCTGACTATGGCTACACCTTC

clone_size: -
v_call: TRBV4-1
j_call: TRBJ2-3
d_call: -
cdr3_aa: CASSQEGPGWADTQYF
cdr3_nt: TGCGCCAGCAGCCAAGAAGGACCGGGGTGGGCGGATACGCAGTATTTT

clone_size: -
v_call: TRBV2
j_call: TRBJ2-1
d_call: -
cdr3_aa: CASGGLNSYNEQFF
cdr3_nt: TGTGCCAGCGGAGGACTTAACTCCTACAATGAGCAGTTCTTC

clone_size: -
v_call: TRBV5-4
j_call: TRBJ2-1
d_call: TRBD2
cdr3_aa: CASFLAGPYNEQFF
cdr3_nt: TGTGCCAGTTTCTTAGCGGGGCCCTACAATGAGCAGTTCTTC

clone_size: -
v_call: TRBV13
j_call: TRBJ1-1
d_call: -
cdr3_aa: CASSPRQGSMNTEAFF
cdr3_nt: TGTGCCAGCAGCCCCCGGCAAGGTTCTATGAACACTGAAGCTTTCTTT

clone_size: -
v_call: TRBV19
j_call: TRBJ1-5
d_call: -
cdr3_aa: CATKTEPSNQPQHF
cdr3_nt: TGTGCCACTAAGACCGAACCAAGCAATCAGCCCCAGCATTTT

clone_size: -
v_call: TRBV11-3
j_call: TRBJ1-1
d_call: -
cdr3_aa: CASSSGTYQEAFF
cdr3_nt: TGTGCCAGCAGCTCCGGGACCTACCAAGAAGCTTTCTTT

clone_size: -
v_call: TRBV4-1
j_call: TRBJ2-1
d_call: -
cdr3_aa: CASSQSSESYNEQFF
cdr3_nt: TGCGCCAGCAGCCAATCCAGCGAGTCCTACAATGAGCAGTTCTTC

clone_size: -
v_call: TRBV3-1/TRBV3-2
j_call: TRBJ2-7
d_call: -
cdr3_aa: CASSQRHSSYEQYF
cdr3_nt: TGTGCCAGCAGCCAAAGGCACAGCTCCTACGAGCAGTACTTC

clone_size: -
v_call: TRBV5-1
j_call: TRBJ1-1
d_call: -
cdr3_aa: CASSLAPGRTEAFF
cdr3_nt: TGCGCCAGCAGCTTGGCTCCAGGGCGAACTGAAGCTTTCTTT

clone_size: -
v_call: TRBV3-1/TRBV3-2
j_call: TRBJ1-5
d_call: -
cdr3_aa: CASSPGAGGNQPQHF
cdr3_nt: TGTGCCAGCAGCCCTGGGGCGGGGGGCAATCAGCCCCAGCATTTT

clone_size: -
v_call: TRBV5-1
j_call: TRBJ2-1
d_call: -
cdr3_aa: CASSLGLQYNEQFF
cdr3_nt: TGCGCCAGCAGCTTGGGACTCCAATACAATGAGCAGTTCTTC

clone_size: -
v_call: TRBV6-5
j_call: TRBJ1-5
d_call: -
cdr3_aa: CASQASSYSNQPQHF
cdr3_nt: TGTGCCAGCCAGGCCAGCTCCTATAGCAATCAGCCCCAGCATTTT

clone_size: -
v_call: TRBV5-4
j_call: TRBJ2-7
d_call: -
cdr3_aa: CASSLAGRYEQYF
cdr3_nt: TGTGCCAGCAGCTTGGCAGGGAGATACGAGCAGTACTTC

clone_size: -
v_call: TRBV5-1
j_call: TRBJ2-7
d_call: TRBD1
cdr3_aa: CASSFDRTGQSYEQYF
cdr3_nt: TGCGCCAGCAGCTTTGATCGGACAGGTCAATCCTACGAGCAGTACTTC

clone_size: -
v_call: TRBV6-4
j_call: TRBJ1-6
d_call: -
cdr3_aa: CASSEGANSPLHF
cdr3_nt: TGTGCCAGCAGTGAGGGGGCTAATTCACCCCTCCACTTT

clone_size: -
v_call: TRBV5-4
j_call: TRBJ2-5
d_call: -
cdr3_aa: CASSPGETQYF
cdr3_nt: TGTGCCAGCAGCCCCGGGGAGACCCAGTACTTC

clone_size: -
v_call: TRBV5-1
j_call: TRBJ2-7
d_call: TRBD1
cdr3_aa: CASSINRDSSYEQYF
cdr3_nt: TGCGCCAGCAGTATTAACCGGGACAGCTCCTACGAGCAGTACTTC

clone_size: -
v_call: TRBV6-6
j_call: TRBJ2-3
d_call: TRBD2
cdr3_aa: CASNRGVTDTQYF
cdr3_nt: TGTGCCAGCAATCGGGGGGTGACAGATACGCAGTATTTT

clone_size: -
v_call: TRBV2
j_call: TRBJ1-6
d_call: TRBD1
cdr3_aa: CATGGMGNSPLHF
cdr3_nt: TGTGCCACAGGGGGCATGGGGAATTCACCCCTCCACTTT

clone_size: -
v_call: TRBV9
j_call: TRBJ2-5
d_call: -
cdr3_aa: CASSVAGGGVTKTQYF
cdr3_nt: TGTGCCAGCAGCGTAGCGGGAGGGGGCGTCACAAAGACCCAGTACTTC

clone_size: -
v_call: TRBV6-4
j_call: TRBJ2-3
d_call: TRBD1
cdr3_aa: CASSPEGGYSQYF
cdr3_nt: TGTGCCAGCAGCCCTGAAGGGGGCTATTCGCAGTATTTT

clone_size: -
v_call: TRBV3-1/TRBV3-2
j_call: TRBJ1-1
d_call: -
cdr3_aa: CASSQDPAGTEAFF
cdr3_nt: TGTGCCAGCAGCCAAGACCCCGCCGGGACTGAAGCTTTCTTT

clone_size: -
v_call: TRBV6-6
j_call: TRBJ1-1
d_call: TRBD1
cdr3_aa: CASSTVRGRRTEAFF
cdr3_nt: TGTGCCAGCAGTACAGTGAGGGGGCGCCGTACTGAAGCTTTCTTT

clone_size: -
v_call: TRBV11-1
j_call: TRBJ1-1
d_call: TRBD1
cdr3_aa: CASSLERTGGNTEAFF
cdr3_nt: TGTGCCAGCAGCTTGGAAAGGACAGGGGGTAACACTGAAGCTTTCTTT

clone_size: -
v_call: TRBV7-2
j_call: TRBJ2-2
d_call: TRBD2
cdr3_aa: CASSLAAGEPNTGELFF
cdr3_nt: TGTGCCAGCAGCTTAGCTGCGGGGGAGCCGAACACCGGGGAGCTGTTTTTT

clone_size: once
v_call: TRBV6-5
j_call: TRBJ1-6
d_call: -
cdr3_aa: CASRAKPGNSPLHF
cdr3_nt: TGTGCCAGCCGAGCAAAACCGGGGAATTCACCCCTCCACTTT

clone_size: -
v_call: TRBV6-1
j_call: TRBJ1-2
d_call: TRBD1
cdr3_aa: CASSEAWTGYGYTF
cdr3_nt: TGTGCCAGCAGTGAAGCCTGGACAGGCTATGGCTACACCTTC

clone_size: few
v_call: TRBV15
j_call: TRBJ1-2
d_call: TRBD1
cdr3_aa: CATSRTSTLTDREYGYTF
cdr3_nt: TGTGCCACCAGCAGGACCTCAACCCTCACGGACAGGGAGTATGGCTACACCTTC

clone_size: -
v_call: TRBV15
j_call: TRBJ1-2
d_call: -
cdr3_aa: CATSRDRAEGGYTF
cdr3_nt: TGTGCCACCAGCAGAGATAGAGCGGAAGGGGGCTACACCTTC

clone_size: -
v_call: TRBV5-4
j_call: TRBJ2-3
d_call: TRBD2
cdr3_aa: CASSGTSGGTDTQYF
cdr3_nt: TGTGCCAGCAGCGGGACTAGCGGGGGCACAGATACGCAGTATTTT

clone_size: -
v_call: TRBV20-1
j_call: TRBJ1-5
d_call: -
cdr3_aa: CSASRSDQPQHF
cdr3_nt: TGCAGTGCTAGTCGGTCTGATCAGCCCCAGCATTTT

clone_size: -
v_call: TRBV3-1/TRBV3-2
j_call: TRBJ1-4
d_call: -
cdr3_aa: CASSQDLRGFGEKLFF
cdr3_nt: TGTGCCAGCAGCCAAGATCTTAGGGGCTTTGGGGAAAAACTGTTTTTT

clone_size: -
v_call: TRBV23-1
j_call: TRBJ2-7
d_call: -
cdr3_aa: CASSQWDRDYEQYF
cdr3_nt: TGCGCCAGCAGTCAATGGGACCGAGACTACGAGCAGTACTTC

clone_size: -
v_call: TRBV11-2
j_call: TRBJ1-2
d_call: -
cdr3_aa: CASSLVYGRYGYTF
cdr3_nt: TGTGCCAGCAGCTTAGTGTACGGCCGATATGGCTACACCTTC